The 27 T cell receptor beta chains below all came from one sample that was sequenced in a study of blood T cells in healthy people across ages. Using a J-beta primer mix together with a sample-barcoded 5' primer, a second PCR was run for roughly 6 to 11 cycles. TCRdb used MiXCR to reprocess the 5' RACE reads, holding one entry per CDR3 protein. The data contain about 1.6 million distinct CDR3 sequences, about 31% of them singletons. Sequencing was done on a sample of blood. The receptors shown here come from a woman under 40 in good health.

A note on this clonotype: At one end, the junction sequence differs from germline, possibly due to a read error. The CDR3 DNA is TGCAGCGTGGAGGCTAGCGGGAAGGGCGGGGCCGGGGAGCGGTTTTTT. Its protein product is CSVEASGKGGAGERFF. The chain has TRBV29-1 and TRBJ2-2, with 9 bases fitting TRBD2. CDR3 length: 16 amino acids. From germline, CDR1 is SQVTM and CDR2 ANQGSEA.

This clonotype was counted only a few times. This chain uses TRBV3-1 with TRBJ2-1, with D perhaps TRBD1 (6 bases). The CDR3 totals 14 residues. V was shortened by 2 bases and J by 6 bases, with 11 bases between the two germline ends. Germline V lookup: CDR1 LGHDT, CDR2 YNNKEL (reference sequence). CDR3 DNA: TGTGCCAGCAGCCAAACGCAGGGGATCAATGAGCAGTTCTTC. As protein: CASSQTQGINEQFF.

A note on this clonotype: One junction end disagrees with the germline gene, perhaps due to a read error. The chain uses TRBV7-9 and TRBJ2-6, with a tentative D call TRBD1 (6 bases). CDR1 and CDR2 from the germline V gene are SEHNR and FQNEAQ (reference sequence). This CDR3 has 20 amino acids. The CDR3 DNA reads TGTGCCAGCAGCTCCTACCGGGACACCAAACCGGGCTCTGGGGCCAACGTCCTGGCTTTC. Protein product: CASSSYRDTKPGSGANVLAF.

This clonotype was seen just once. V gene TRBV4-1 combines with J gene TRBJ1-3, with unresolved D. There are 17 residues in the CDR3. CDR1 MGHRA and CDR2 YSYEKL come from the germline V gene. The V end was cut by 4 bases, the J end by 1 base, with 17 bases between. CDR3 nucleotides: TGCGCCAGCAGCCCCCACGACGGGCGTCTGTCTGGAAACACCATATATTTT. This sequence encodes CASSPHDGRLSGNTIYF.

The J gene is TRBJ2-5, the V gene TRBV18; no firm D call. Trimming stripped 2 bases from V and 5 bases from J, with 9 bases between. Germline lookup yields CDR1 KGHSH and CDR2 LQKENI. The CDR3 runs to 13 residues. The CDR3 DNA is TGTGCCAGCTCACCAGCAGGACCGGAGACCCAGTACTTC. Translated, it gives CASSPAGPETQYF.

Only a few counts were recorded for this clonotype. This chain connects TRBV5-1 to TRBJ2-5; TRBD2 matches 7 bases. V gave up 1 base and J gave up 1 base; unmatched junction bases: 4. This CDR3 contains 15 residues. Germline V gives CDR1 SGHRS, CDR2 YFSETQ. CDR3: CASSLLPGGQETQYF. The CDR3 nucleotides read TGCGCCAGCAGCTTGTTACCGGGGGGCCAAGAGACCCAGTACTTC.

This clonotype was seen more than once but under ten times. The chain links TRBV4-1 to TRBJ1-5, with TRBD1 identical over 9 bases. In germline, CDR1 is MGHRA, CDR2 YSYEKL. The length of the CDR3 is 20 residues. Germline trimming cut 0 bases from V and 2 bases from J; bases unmatched to any gene: 14. CDR3: CASSQDPGQGRKGGNQPQHF. DNA of the CDR3: TGCGCCAGCAGCCAAGACCCGGGACAGGGCAGAAAAGGGGGCAATCAGCCCCAGCATTTT.

This clonotype was recorded a few times. CDR3 in DNA: TGTGCCAGCAGCAAAGAAAGCGGGGTCTACAATGAGCAGTTCTTC. The encoded protein is CASSKESGVYNEQFF. This rearrangement joins TRBV21-1 to TRBJ2-1; the table's D call TRBD2 went unverified against the DNA. TRBV21-1 is a listed pseudogene. This CDR3 spans 15 amino acids.

This clonotype was seen only a few times. The V call is TRBV7-2, the J call TRBJ2-5, with D perhaps matching TRBD2 (5 bases). Germline CDR1 and CDR2: SGHTA and FQGNSA. Deletions cut 1 base from V and 7 bases from J, with 10 bases between. The CDR3 is 13 residues long. The CDR3 region is CASSLDRRGTQYF. The DNA for the CDR3 is TGTGCCAGCAGCTTAGACCGCCGGGGGACCCAGTACTTC.

There are a few counts of this clonotype. The gene calls are TRBV20-1 and TRBJ2-7; weak D call: TRBD2 (6 bases). In germline, CDR1 is DFQATT, CDR2 SNEGSKA (reference sequence). This CDR3 comprises 15 residues. V shed 3 bases and J shed 3 bases, with 18 bases lying between them. The CDR3 nucleotides are TGCAGTGCTAGGAAGACTAGGGAAATCCACTACGAGCAGTACTTC. It yields the protein CSARKTREIHYEQYF.

About this clonotype itself: One end of the junction fails to match germline, which may point to a read error. This rearrangement joins TRBV7-2 to TRBJ1-4; D perhaps matches TRBD1 (6 bases). This CDR3 spans 16 amino acids. Germline values: CDR1 SGHTA, CDR2 FQGNSA. CDR3 loop: CASSFGLGGREEKLSF. The CDR3 DNA follows: TGTGCCAGCAGCTTTGGTTTGGGGGGGCGAGAAGAAAAACTGTCTTTT. The whole variable domain, filled in from reference TRBV7-2 and TRBJ1-4, reads GAGVSQSPSNKVTEKGKDVELRCDPISGHTALYWYRQSLGQGLEFLIYFQGNSAPDKSGLPSDRFSAERTGGSVSTLTIQRTQQEDSAVYLCASSFGLGGREEKLSFGSGTQLSVL.

The chain is built from TRBV28 and TRBJ2-3; D is perhaps TRBD1 or TRBD2 (6 bases each). The V gene's germline CDR1 is MDHEN and CDR2 SYDVKM. The CDR3 is 13 residues long. V lost 10 bases, J lost 1 base, and 12 bases lay in between. The CDR3 loop is CAILGGGTDTQYF. The DNA of the CDR3 is TGTGCCATCCTGGGGGGCGGCACAGATACGCAGTATTTT.

The V gene is TRBV20-1, the J gene TRBJ2-5; D perhaps matches TRBD1 (6 bases). V was cut by 1 base and J by 0 bases, with 9 bases left in between. The CDR3 loop spans 14 amino acids. Germline assignment: CDR1 DFQATT and CDR2 SNEGSKA (reference sequence). CDR3 nucleotides: TGCAGTGCTAGAGTCGGACAGTACCAAGAGACCCAGTACTTC. Residues: CSARVGQYQETQYF.

In the case of this clonotype: A much larger clone is a single base away; this may be a read error. J is TRBJ2-7 and V is TRBV7-2; TRBD2 agrees at 14 bases. The end of the DNA is better explained by TRBJ2-4, so the J call may be wrong. The V gene's germline CDR1 is SGHTA and CDR2 FQGNSA. This CDR3 is 17 amino acids long. The CDR3 protein is CAGSLTSGRASGNIQYF. CDR3 DNA sequence: TGTGCCGGCAGTCTGACTAGCGGGAGGGCCTCGGGAAACATTCAGTACTTC.

The chain links TRBV4-1 to TRBJ1-1; TRBD1 aligns across 8 bases. Trimming cost V 3 bases and J 4 bases; bases outside gene matches: 10. This CDR3 has 16 residues. Germline V gene sequence: CDR1 MGHRA, CDR2 YSYEKL. CDR3 region: CASSHHGQGLVTEAFF. The CDR3 nucleotides read TGCGCCAGCAGCCACCACGGACAGGGATTAGTCACTGAAGCTTTCTTT.

The chain recombines TRBV20-1 with TRBJ2-3; D unresolved. CDR1 DFQATT and CDR2 SNEGSKA come from the germline V gene (reference sequence). Deletions cut 3 bases from V and 0 bases from J, with 13 bases between. CDR3 size: 15 residues. The CDR3 DNA follows: TGCAGTGCTAGGGCAGCTCGAACTAGCACAGATACGCAGTATTTT. Translation: CSARAARTSTDTQYF.

This clonotype turned up a few times. This chain links TRBV5-1 with TRBJ1-4; D possibly corresponds to TRBD1 (5 bases). The CDR3 length is 14 residues. The V gene's germline CDR1 is SGHRS and CDR2 YFSETQ. The ends were cut back, 3 bases at V and 8 bases at J, with 14 bases in the middle. As DNA, the CDR3 is TGCGCCAGCAGCTCCGCGAGGGGCGAGGAAAAACTGTTTTTT. Amino acids: CASSSARGEEKLFF.

This clonotype has only a few counts. The chain has TRBV6-5 and TRBJ1-2; D not certain. V shed 6 bases and J shed 3 bases, with 17 bases lying between them. The V gene's germline CDR1 is MNHEY and CDR2 SVGAGI. The CDR3 runs 15 residues. CDR3 sequence reads: CASSPRPSSYYGYTF. For the CDR3, the DNA is TGTGCCAGCAGCCCCCGGCCCTCCAGCTACTATGGCTACACCTTC.

V gene TRBV4-1 combines with J gene TRBJ1-1; weak D call: TRBD1 (5 bases). The CDR3 loop spans 15 amino acids. From germline, CDR1 is MGHRA and CDR2 YSYEKL. The V end lost 2 bases, the J end lost 0 bases, and 10 bases lay between the germline ends. CDR3 residues: CASSQPGRMNTEAFF. The CDR3 DNA is TGCGCCAGCAGCCAACCGGGACGGATGAACACTGAAGCTTTCTTT.

This clonotype was counted a few times. This sequence joins TRBV6-6 and TRBJ2-2, with D perhaps TRBD1 (5 bases). Per the germline V gene, CDR1 is MNHNY and CDR2 is SVGAGI (reference sequence). The V gene lost 4 bases and the J gene lost 6 bases, with 15 bases spanning the gap. The CDR3 loop spans 15 amino acids. The CDR3 loop reads CASSWPGQDAGELFF. Here the CDR3 DNA reads TGTGCCAGCAGTTGGCCCGGACAAGACGCCGGGGAGCTGTTTTTT.

In this sample, this clonotype turned up a few times. The chain joins TRBV20-1 to TRBJ1-6, with D maybe TRBD1 (5 bases). V gave up 4 bases and J gave up 9 bases, with 16 bases separating them. The CDR3 contains 14 residues. CDR1 is DFQATT and CDR2 is SNEGSKA in the germline V gene (reference sequence). The CDR3 protein is CSATTRQLSSPLHF. For the CDR3, the DNA is TGCAGTGCTACCACCCGACAGCTAAGTTCACCCCTCCACTTT.

This clonotype was seen more than once but under ten times. The genes are TRBV4-1 and TRBJ2-1; D ambiguous. The germline CDR1 and CDR2 sequences are MGHRA and YSYEKL. The germline V and J ends were trimmed by 2 bases and 12 bases, with 20 bases remaining between them. The CDR3 has 15 amino acids. The CDR3 coding sequence is TGCGCCAGCAGCCAAAGTCACGACACAAATCTTCGGCAGTTCTTC. This translates into CASSQSHDTNLRQFF.

There are a few counts of this clonotype. The chain links TRBV7-2 to TRBJ2-1; 11 bases line up with TRBD2. V dropped 3 bases and J dropped 4; count of bases not matched to a gene: 8. The CDR3 runs to 17 residues. Germline V gene sequence: CDR1 SGHTA, CDR2 FQGNSA. The CDR3 is CASSFPLLAGGYNEQFF. As DNA, the CDR3 is TGTGCCAGCAGCTTTCCCCTCCTAGCGGGGGGATACAATGAGCAGTTCTTC.

J is TRBJ1-1 and V is TRBV6-1; D remains ambiguous. Trimming cost V 4 bases and J 3 bases, with 12 bases left between them. CDR3 size: 14 residues. Germline CDR1 and CDR2: MNHNS and SASEGT. CDR3 DNA sequence: TGTGCCAGCAGTGTTCACAGAGGGTACACTGAAGCTTTCTTT. It specifies CASSVHRGYTEAFF.

The V call is TRBV7-7, the J call TRBJ2-5; D unclear. Germline V gene lookup returns CDR1 SSHAT and CDR2 FNYEAQ (reference sequence). The CDR3 consists of 11 residues. V dropped 3 bases and J dropped 6 bases, with 5 bases sitting between them. CDR3 sequence: CASSFRKTQYF. The CDR3, as DNA: TGTGCCAGCAGCTTTAGGAAGACCCAGTACTTC. The entire variable domain, with the rest obtained from reference TRBV7-7 and TRBJ2-5, is as follows: GAGVSQSPRYKVTKRGQDVTLRCDPISSHATLYWYQQALGQGPEFLTYFNYEAQPDKSGLPSDRFSAERPEGSISTLTIQRTEQRDSAMYRCASSFRKTQYFGPGTRLLVL.

In this sample, this clonotype turned up a few times. V gene TRBV12-3 or TRBV12-4 combines with J gene TRBJ1-5; tentative D call: TRBD1 (5 bases). The length of the CDR3 is 16 residues. The germline V and J ends were trimmed by 1 base and 5 bases, with 15 bases remaining between them. The CDR3 DNA reads as TGTGCCAGCAGTTTAGGAGGGGAGGGGCTGTATCAGCCCCAGCATTTT. It is translated as CASSLGGEGLYQPQHF.

This clonotype was seen only a few times. The chain joins TRBV4-1 to TRBJ2-2; 7 bases agree with TRBD1. The germline gives CDR1 MGHRA, CDR2 YSYEKL. Trimming removed 0 bases from V and 5 bases from J; junction bases left unmatched: 6. The CDR3 loop spans 16 amino acids. DNA of the CDR3: TGCGCCAGCAGCCAAGAACAAAACAGGGGAACCGGGGAGCTGTTTTTT. Residues: CASSQEQNRGTGELFF.